Following are 11 T cell receptor beta chains from one sample sequenced in a study of T cell repertoires in cytomegalovirus infection. TCRdb fed the reads into MiXCR, producing one record per CDR3 protein. The repertoire holds 250,000 to 350,000 distinct CDR3 sequences, with over 20% as singletons. The sample taken for sequencing was PBMCs. These receptors all come from a human donor in good health (CMV status not recorded). Some clones in this sample may be carry-over from other donors' samples.

In its sample, this clonotype was seen a few times. This rearrangement joins TRBV12-3 or TRBV12-4 to TRBJ1-1, with 9 bases matching TRBD1. This CDR3 is built from 14 residues. V gave up 6 bases and J gave up 7 bases; unmatched junction bases: 9. As DNA, the CDR3 is TGTGCCAGCAGCCGTACAGGGGGCGCGGGTGAAGCTTTCTTT. Amino acid sequence: CASSRTGGAGEAFF.

The chain links TRBV7-9 to TRBJ1-5, with 7 positions matching TRBD1. The CDR3 is made up of 14 amino acids. Looked up from germline, CDR1 is SEHNR and CDR2 is FQNEAQ (reference sequence). V dropped 5 bases and J dropped 4; count of bases not matched to a gene: 5. CDR3 sequence reads: CASSLTGQNQPQHF. CDR3 bases: TGTGCCAGCAGCCTGACAGGGCAGAATCAGCCCCAGCATTTT.

This clonotype was detected a few times. The gene calls are TRBV9 and TRBJ1-4; tentatively, D is TRBD1 (5 bases). Germline loops: CDR1 SGDLS, CDR2 YYNGEE. The CDR3 extends over 15 amino acids. The ends were cut back, 6 bases at V and 0 bases at J, with 12 bases in the middle. This CDR3 reads CASTSGTATNEKLFF. In DNA, the CDR3 is TGTGCCAGCACCTCCGGGACCGCAACTAATGAAAAACTGTTTTTT.

The chain carries TRBV7-9 and TRBJ2-5, with unresolved D. Germline V gene sequence: CDR1 SEHNR, CDR2 FQNEAQ (reference sequence). Trimming stripped 1 base from V and 6 bases from J, with 6 bases between. There are 12 residues in the CDR3. The CDR3 nucleotides are TGTGCCAGCAGCTTAGAAGGGCAGACCCAGTACTTC. This sequence encodes CASSLEGQTQYF.

The gene calls are TRBV5-1 and TRBJ1-5, with TRBD1 matching over 7 bases. The length of the CDR3 is 14 residues. Germline CDR1 and CDR2: SGHRS and YFSETQ. The ends lost 2 bases at V and 7 bases at J; junction bases unmatched: 6. CDR3 DNA sequence: TGCGCCAGCAGCTTAGGGACAGACATGCAGCCCCAGCATTTT. Amino acid sequence: CASSLGTDMQPQHF.

The chain uses TRBV29-1 and TRBJ2-5; the D is unclear. Germline-derived CDR1 and CDR2 are SQVTM and ANQGSEA. With 5 bases removed from V and 4 bases from J, the gap between germline ends came to 11 bases. This CDR3 is built from 12 residues. The CDR3 sequence: CSVKTMRETQYF. The CDR3 region has the DNA TGCAGCGTTAAAACGATGAGAGAGACCCAGTACTTC.

This clonotype was recorded at least ten times. The V and J genes are TRBV7-2 and TRBJ2-1; D ambiguous. V was cut by 1 base and J by 6 bases, with 7 bases left in between. The CDR3 covers 13 residues. Germline V lookup: CDR1 SGHTA, CDR2 FQGNSA. The CDR3 loop is CASSLVFSNEQFF. CDR3 nucleotides: TGTGCCAGCAGCTTAGTCTTTAGCAATGAGCAGTTCTTC.

The genes are TRBV6-4 and TRBJ2-1; no definite D call. The CDR3 length is 13 residues. Trimming stripped 3 bases from V and 6 bases from J, with 9 bases between. The V gene's germline CDR1 is MRHNA and CDR2 SNTAGT. As DNA, the CDR3 is TGTGCCAGCAGTGAAGAGATTTTCAATGAGCAGTTCTTC. Residues: CASSEEIFNEQFF.

This chain uses TRBV28 with TRBJ1-3; a possible D gene is TRBD1 (6 bases). The CDR3 is made up of 16 amino acids. Germline assignment: CDR1 MDHEN and CDR2 SYDVKM. V gave up 2 bases and J gave up 3 bases, with 14 bases separating them. The CDR3 DNA follows: TGTGCCAGCAGTTTAGTAGCAGGGGCTTTTGGAAACACCATATATTTT. Translation gives CASSLVAGAFGNTIYF. The complete variable domain, with remaining parts taken from reference TRBV28 and TRBJ1-3, reads DVKVTQSSRYLVKRTGEKVFLECVQDMDHENMFWYRQDPGLGLRLIYFSYDVKMKEKGDIPEGYSVSREKKERFSLILESASTNQTSMYLCASSLVAGAFGNTIYFGEGSWLTVV.

This clonotype was seen ten or more times. The chain links TRBV7-8 to TRBJ2-6; 11 nucleotides line up with TRBD2. From germline, CDR1 is SGHVS and CDR2 FQNEAQ. This CDR3 is 18 amino acids long. The V segment lost 3 bases and the J segment 4 bases; nucleotides outside the gene matches: 8. The CDR3 loop reads CASSLVVAGGSGANVLTF. CDR3 DNA sequence: TGTGCCAGCAGCTTGGTTGTAGCGGGAGGGTCCGGGGCCAACGTCCTGACTTTC.

The gene calls are TRBV20-1 and TRBJ1-2; TRBD1 matches 10 bases. The CDR3 consists of 15 residues. The V segment lost 3 bases and the J segment 0 bases; nucleotides outside the gene matches: 4. The germline V gene encodes CDR1 DFQATT and CDR2 SNEGSKA (reference sequence). CDR3 nucleotide sequence: TGCAGTGCTAGGGGACAGGGGCAGACTAACTATGGCTACACCTTC. As protein: CSARGQGQTNYGYTF.